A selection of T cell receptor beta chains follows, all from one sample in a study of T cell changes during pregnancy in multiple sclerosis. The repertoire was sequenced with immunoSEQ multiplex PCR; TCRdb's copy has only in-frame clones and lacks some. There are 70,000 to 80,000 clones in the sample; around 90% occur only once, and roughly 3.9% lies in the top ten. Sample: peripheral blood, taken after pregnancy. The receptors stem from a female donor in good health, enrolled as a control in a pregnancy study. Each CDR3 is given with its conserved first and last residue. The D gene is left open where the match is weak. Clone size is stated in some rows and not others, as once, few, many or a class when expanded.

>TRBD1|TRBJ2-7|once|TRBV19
TGTGCCAGTAGTATAGATGGGACAGGGAATGAGCAGTACTTC
CASSIDGTGNEQYF
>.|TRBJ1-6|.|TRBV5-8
TGTGCCAGCAGAACCCAGGTGTTAAAAGATAATTCACCCCTCCACTTT
CASRTQVLKDNSPLHF
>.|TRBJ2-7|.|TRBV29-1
TGCAGCGTTGAAGAGGGGCGAGGCTCCTACGAGCAGTACTTC
CSVEEGRGSYEQYF
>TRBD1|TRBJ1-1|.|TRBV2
TGTGCCAGCTCCGACAGGGGGAACACTGAAGCTTTCTTT
CASSDRGNTEAFF
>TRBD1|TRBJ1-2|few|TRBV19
TGTGCCAGTAGTCCCGCCCATAGACAGGGTGCTGGCTACACCTTC
CASSPAHRQGAGYTF
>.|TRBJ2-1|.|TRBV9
TGTGCCAGCAGCGTAGCGGGGTACCAGAATGAGCAGTTCTTC
CASSVAGYQNEQFF
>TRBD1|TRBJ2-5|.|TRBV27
TGTGCCAGCAGGGACAGGGGGGAACAAGAGACCCAGTACTTC
CASRDRGEQETQYF
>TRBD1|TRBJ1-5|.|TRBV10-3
TGTGCCATCAGGACAGGGGGAGTTAGTCAGCCCCAGCATTTT
CAIRTGGVSQPQHF
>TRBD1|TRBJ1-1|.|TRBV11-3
TGTGCCAGCAGCCCACAGGGGGCGGACACTGAAGCTTTCTTT
CASSPQGADTEAFF
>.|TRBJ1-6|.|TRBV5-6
TGTGCCAGCATATCCTCCACCCAGGGATATAATTCACCCCTCCACTTT
CASISSTQGYNSPLHF
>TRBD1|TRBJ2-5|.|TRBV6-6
TGTGCCAGCAGTTGGGGGACAGGACAGTTCGAGACCCAGTACTTC
CASSWGTGQFETQYF
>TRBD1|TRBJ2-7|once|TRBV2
TGTGCCAGCAGCCCCGGGACAGGGACCTACGAGCAGTACTTC
CASSPGTGTYEQYF
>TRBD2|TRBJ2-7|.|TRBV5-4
TGTGCCAGCAGCGCGGGACTACCAAGCTCCTACGAGCAGTACTTC
CASSAGLPSSYEQYF
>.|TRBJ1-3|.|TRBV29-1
TGCAGCGTTGGGGGAGGCCACTCTGGAAACACCATATATTTT
CSVGGGHSGNTIYF
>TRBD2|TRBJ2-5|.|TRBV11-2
TGTGCCAGCAGCTCTACTAGCGGGGGCACTCAAGAGACCCAGTACTTC
CASSSTSGGTQETQYF
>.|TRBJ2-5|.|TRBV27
TGTGCCAGCAGCGCACGACTAGGCTCTACAACCCAGTACTTC
CASSARLGSTTQYF
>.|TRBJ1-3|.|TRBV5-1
TGCGCCAGCAGCTTTCAACCCCAGACAGGAAGCTCTGGAAACACCATATATTTT
CASSFQPQTGSSGNTIYF
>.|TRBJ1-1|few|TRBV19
TGTGCAACAGGGTCCAGCACTGAAGCTTTCTTT
CATGSSTEAFF
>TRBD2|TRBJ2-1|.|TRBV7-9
TGTGCCAGCAGCCTGTCGGGGGGAGAAAAGTTCTTC
CASSLSGGEKFF
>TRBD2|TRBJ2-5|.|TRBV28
TGTGCCAGCAGTTTGGGGGCTAGCGGGTTTCAAGAGACCCAGTACTTC
CASSLGASGFQETQYF
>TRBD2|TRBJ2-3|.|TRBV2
TGTGCCAGCAGTGAGACTAGCACGGATACGCAGTATTTT
CASSETSTDTQYF